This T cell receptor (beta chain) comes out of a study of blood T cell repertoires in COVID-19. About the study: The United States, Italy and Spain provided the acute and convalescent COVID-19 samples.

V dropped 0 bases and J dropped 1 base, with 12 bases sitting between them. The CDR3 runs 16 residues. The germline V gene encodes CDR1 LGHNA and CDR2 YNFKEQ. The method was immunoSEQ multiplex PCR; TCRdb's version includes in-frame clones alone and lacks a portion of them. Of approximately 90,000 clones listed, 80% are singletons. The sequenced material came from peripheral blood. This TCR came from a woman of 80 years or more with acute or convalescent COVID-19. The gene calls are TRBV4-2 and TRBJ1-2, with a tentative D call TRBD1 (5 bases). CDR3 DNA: TGTGCCAGCAGCCAAGATAACCTAGGGGTTAACTATGGCTACACCTTC. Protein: CASSQDNLGVNYGYTF.